The present T cell receptor (beta chain) was sequenced within a study of blood T cells in healthy people across ages. Primers used in a second PCR of roughly 6 to 12 cycles were a sample-barcoded 5' primer and a J-beta primer mix. TCRdb redid the calling of the 5' RACE reads with MiXCR, one entry per CDR3 protein. Of about 640,000 distinct CDR3 sequences in the sample, 25% to 30% were seen once. This clonotype was seen many times. Germline V lookup: CDR1 SQVTM, CDR2 ANQGSEA. The CDR3 consists of 13 residues. The V end lost 5 bases, the J end lost 4 bases, and 14 bases lay between the germline ends. The chain uses TRBV29-1 and TRBJ1-1; D not resolved. Material: blood. This clonotype originated in a woman older than 75 in good health. The CDR3 DNA reads TGCAGCGTTACCTTTCGAAGGAGCACTGAAGCTTTCTTT. Amino acid sequence: CSVTFRRSTEAFF.